This T cell receptor beta chain came from a study of T cell responses to AZD1222 COVID-19 vaccine. Note on this clone: The antigen remains undetermined.

This CDR3 comprises 14 residues. The V gene's germline CDR1 is KGHSH and CDR2 LQKENI. Trimming took 3 bases from V and 7 from J; bases not matched to a gene: 7. General observations from the study: The donor cohort was predominantly white British with a female majority, and clonal diversity may have been underestimated. Repertoires were sampled only after the peak T cell response. Among vaccine-associated CD4 TCRs, coverage spanned spike, with dominance at 160-218 and 743-854. Targets within unmutated variant regions were reportedly found for nearly half of spike-specific TCRs.

Some clones are missing from TCRdb's copy, which holds only in-frame ones; the method was immunoSEQ multiplex PCR. Of about 150,000 clones in the sample, 85% to 95% were seen once. The sample consisted of peripheral blood, taken on day 0 of AZD1222 vaccination. The TCR comes from an adult in good health. The chain recombines TRBV18 with TRBJ1-2; 8 bases agree with TRBD1. The CDR3 loop reads CASSPAGGKFGYTF. The CDR3 bases are TGTGCCAGCTCACCGGCAGGGGGCAAGTTTGGCTACACCTTC.